This is a list of T cell receptor beta chains from one sample in a study of cytomegalovirus exposure and HLA in healthy donors. Method: immunoSEQ multiplex PCR; TCRdb's copy keeps in-frame clones and lacks some. The table has some 170,000 clones, roughly 79% seen once. The sample taken for sequencing was PBMCs. These receptors all come from a woman aged 45-59 years in good health and CMV-seronegative. CDR3s include the opening cysteine and the closing phenylalanine or tryptophan. The D gene is left open where the match is weak. Only some rows state a clone size, as once, few, many or a class for expanded clones.

DNA	CDR3	D	J	size	V
TGTGCCAGCAGTGGACGTGTAGCCCAACTAGGTCGGTATGGCTACACCTTC	CASSGRVAQLGRYGYTF	.	TRBJ1-2	.	TRBV6-1
TGTGCCAGCAGTTTATCCTCCTATGGCTACACCTTC	CASSLSSYGYTF	.	TRBJ1-2	once	TRBV28
TGTGCCAGCAGCCGCCTGACAGGGAATATAAACTATGGCTACACCTTC	CASSRLTGNINYGYTF	TRBD1	TRBJ1-2	.	TRBV7-2
TGTGCCAGCAGCCAATCTAGCGGGAGTAACAATGAGCAGTTCTTC	CASSQSSGSNNEQFF	TRBD2	TRBJ2-1	once	TRBV7-7
TGCGCCAGCAGCTGGCGAATCCTAGCGGCCACCTACAATGAGCAGTTCTTC	CASSWRILAATYNEQFF	TRBD2	TRBJ2-1	.	TRBV5-1
TGTGCCAGCTATTCTCCGATGACAGGGGGGTCCGAGCAGTACTTC	CASYSPMTGGSEQYF	TRBD1	TRBJ2-7	.	TRBV6-1
TGTGCCAGCAGGGGGGTCGGGGGAGCTTTCTTT	CASRGVGGAFF	.	TRBJ1-1	.	TRBV11-2
TGCGCCAGCAGCATACAGGGAGACGGCTACACCTTC	CASSIQGDGYTF	.	TRBJ1-2	.	TRBV5-1
TGTGCCAGCAGCTTGAGGTTCGGGGGGAAAATGAACACTGAAGCTTTCTTT	CASSLRFGGKMNTEAFF	.	TRBJ1-1	.	TRBV7-9
TGTGCCTGGAGATCCGGGAGCAACGGGGAGCTGTTTTTT	CAWRSGSNGELFF	.	TRBJ2-2	once	TRBV30
TGTGCCAGCAGCTTAGGAGCGGGGGGACACAATGAGCAGTTCTTC	CASSLGAGGHNEQFF	TRBD2	TRBJ2-1	.	TRBV7-9
TGCGCCAGCAGTCCTCTAGCGGGGGGTCCCTACGAGCAGTACTTC	CASSPLAGGPYEQYF	TRBD2	TRBJ2-7	.	TRBV4-1
TGTGCCAGCAGCCCCTTAGCGGGGAACACCGGGGAGCTGTTTTTT	CASSPLAGNTGELFF	TRBD2	TRBJ2-2	.	TRBV7-9
TGTGCCAGCAGTTATCTAGCGGGAGGGGGCAATGAGCAGTTCTTC	CASSYLAGGGNEQFF	TRBD2	TRBJ2-1	.	TRBV6-5
TGTGCCAGCAACTTCGAGGTTTGGAATGAGCAGTTCTTC	CASNFEVWNEQFF	.	TRBJ2-1	once	TRBV6-1
TGTGCCAGCTCGCAGGGACAGGGCATGAACACTGAAGCTTTCTTT	CASSQGQGMNTEAFF	TRBD1	TRBJ1-1	.	TRBV18
TGTGCCAGCAGCTTAGTTCTAACAACGGAGGGGGGGGAGACCCAGTACTTC	CASSLVLTTEGGETQYF	.	TRBJ2-5	.	TRBV7-9
TGTGCCAGCAGCTTAACAGCTGAAGCTTTCTTT	CASSLTAEAFF	.	TRBJ1-1	.	TRBV2
TGCGCCAGCAGTTCGAATTCGGGACAGGGGTCGTCCCTCCACTTT	CASSSNSGQGSSLHF	TRBD1	TRBJ1-6	.	TRBV5-1
TGTGCCAGCAGTGATTTCGAGATTAAGCACATTCAGTACTTC	CASSDFEIKHIQYF	.	TRBJ2-4	once	TRBV6-4
TGTGCCAGTAGTCCCGGACAGGGGGCGAATCAGCCCCAGCATTTT	CASSPGQGANQPQHF	TRBD1	TRBJ1-5	.	TRBV19
TGCAGTGCTAACAGGGTAAGCGGAGCTTTCTTT	CSANRVSGAFF	.	TRBJ1-1	.	TRBV20-1
TGTGCCAGCGGGGGACAAACAAATAACTATGGCTACACCTTC	CASGGQTNNYGYTF	.	TRBJ1-2	.	TRBV27
TGTTCCAGCAGCGGCGGACAGGGCGGTTATGGTGATGAGCAGTTCTTC	CSSSGGQGGYGDEQFF	TRBD1	TRBJ2-1	.	TRBV7-9